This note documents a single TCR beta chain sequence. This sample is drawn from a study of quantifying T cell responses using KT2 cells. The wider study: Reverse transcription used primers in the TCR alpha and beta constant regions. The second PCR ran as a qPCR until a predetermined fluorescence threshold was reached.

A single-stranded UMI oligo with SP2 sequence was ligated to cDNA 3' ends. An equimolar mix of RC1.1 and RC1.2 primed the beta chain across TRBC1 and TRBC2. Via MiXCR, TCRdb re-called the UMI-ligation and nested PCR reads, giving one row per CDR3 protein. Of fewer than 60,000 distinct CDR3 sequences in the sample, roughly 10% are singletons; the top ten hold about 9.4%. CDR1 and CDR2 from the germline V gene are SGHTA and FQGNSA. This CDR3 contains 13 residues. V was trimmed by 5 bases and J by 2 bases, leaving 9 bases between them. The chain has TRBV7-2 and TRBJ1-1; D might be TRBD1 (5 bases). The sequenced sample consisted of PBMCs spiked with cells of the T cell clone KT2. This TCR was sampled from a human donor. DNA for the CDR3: TGTGCCAGCAGCAGTCAGGGTAACACTGAAGCTTTCTTT. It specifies CASSSQGNTEAFF.